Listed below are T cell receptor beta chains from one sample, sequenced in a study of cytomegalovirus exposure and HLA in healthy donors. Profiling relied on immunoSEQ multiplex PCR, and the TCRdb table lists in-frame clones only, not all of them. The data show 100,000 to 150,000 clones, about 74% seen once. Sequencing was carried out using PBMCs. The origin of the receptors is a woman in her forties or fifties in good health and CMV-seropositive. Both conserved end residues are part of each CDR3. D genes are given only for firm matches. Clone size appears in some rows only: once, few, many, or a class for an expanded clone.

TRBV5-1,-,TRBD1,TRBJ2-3,TGCGCCAGCAGCCAAGGGCGGCAGGGGGCGACAGATACGCAGTATTTT,CASSQGRQGATDTQYF
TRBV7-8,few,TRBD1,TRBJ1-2,TGTGCCAGCAGCGAGCAGGGGGCGGGTGGCTACACCTTC,CASSEQGAGGYTF
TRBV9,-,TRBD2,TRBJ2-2,TGTGCCAGCAGCGTACTAGCGGGGGGTGACACCGGGGAGCTGTTTTTT,CASSVLAGGDTGELFF
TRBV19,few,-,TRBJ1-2,TGTGCCAGTAGTGGGCATATCGGCTACACCTTC,CASSGHIGYTF
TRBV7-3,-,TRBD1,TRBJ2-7,TGTGCCAGCAGCTTCGACAGGGAGTCCGAGCAGTACTTC,CASSFDRESEQYF
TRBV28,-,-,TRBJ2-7,TGTGCCAGCAGTTTAATAGGGAGCTACGAGCAGTACTTC,CASSLIGSYEQYF
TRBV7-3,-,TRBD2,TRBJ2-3,TGTGCCAGCAGCCCGGGGGGGGAGGGTGCGAATACGCAGTATTTT,CASSPGGEGANTQYF
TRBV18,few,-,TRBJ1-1,TGTGCCAGCTCACCACCGGCCCTGAACACTGAAGCTTTCTTT,CASSPPALNTEAFF
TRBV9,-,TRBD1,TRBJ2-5,TGTGCCAGTACCCCCCGAGGGACAGAGCAAGAGACCCAGTACTTC,CASTPRGTEQETQYF
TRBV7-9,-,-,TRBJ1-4,TGTGCCAGCAGCCCTCATTTGACAGCAACTAATGAAAAACTGTTTTTT,CASSPHLTATNEKLFF
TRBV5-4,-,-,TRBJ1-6,TGTGCCAGCAGCTCTGACAGGACCTTCTATAATTCACCCCTCCACTTT,CASSSDRTFYNSPLHF
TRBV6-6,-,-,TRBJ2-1,TGTGCCAGCAGACCTCCAACAGGGTCCTGGTTCTTC,CASRPPTGSWFF
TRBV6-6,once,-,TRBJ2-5,TGTGCCAGCAGCGGAACGGGGGAGACCCAGTACTTC,CASSGTGETQYF
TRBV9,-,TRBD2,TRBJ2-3,TGTGCCAGCAGCGTAGTTGCTAGCGGGGATGAACCAGATACGCAGTATTTT,CASSVVASGDEPDTQYF
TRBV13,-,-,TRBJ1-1,TGTGCCAGCAGCTTATCGGGGTCTGAAGCTTTCTTT,CASSLSGSEAFF
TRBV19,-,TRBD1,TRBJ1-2,TGTGCCAGTACGGGACAGCTTCTTAACTATGGCTACACCTTC,CASTGQLLNYGYTF
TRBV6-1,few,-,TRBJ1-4,TGTGCCAGCATCGGAGGAGATGCAACTAATGAAAAACTGTTTTTT,CASIGGDATNEKLFF
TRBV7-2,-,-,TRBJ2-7,TGTGCCAGCAGCTCCCCGGTAGAAAACTACGAGCAGTACTTC,CASSSPVENYEQYF
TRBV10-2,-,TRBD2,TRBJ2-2,TGCGCCAGCACGGGACTAGCGGGGGGAAGGGACACCGGGGAGCTGTTTTTT,CASTGLAGGRDTGELFF
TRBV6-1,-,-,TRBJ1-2,TGTGCCAGCAGTGAAGCGCGGTCTTTTGAAACTTTC,CASSEARSFETF
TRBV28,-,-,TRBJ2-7,TGTGCCAGCAGTACCGGGACACAATACGAGCAGTACTTC,CASSTGTQYEQYF
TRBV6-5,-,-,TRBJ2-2,TGTGCCAGCAAGGGGTACGGGGGTAACACCGGGGAGCTGTTTTTT,CASKGYGGNTGELFF
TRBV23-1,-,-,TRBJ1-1,TGCGCCAGCAGTCAATCTTGGGGGGTAGTTACTGAAGCTTTCTTT,CASSQSWGVVTEAFF
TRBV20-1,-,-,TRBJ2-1,TGCAGTGCCTCTATCGCTAGTGAGCAGTTCTTC,CSASIASEQFF
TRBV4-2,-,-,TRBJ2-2,TGTGCCAGCAGCCAAAGTGGGGCCGGCGGGGAGCTGTTTTTT,CASSQSGAGGELFF
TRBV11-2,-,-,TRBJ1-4,TGTGCCAGCAGCCCCTTACTCGGTGAAAAACTGTTTTTT,CASSPLLGEKLFF
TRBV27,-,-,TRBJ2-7,TGTGCCAGCAGTGGTACAGGATACTCCTACGAGCAGTACTTC,CASSGTGYSYEQYF
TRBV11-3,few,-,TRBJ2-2,TGTGCCAGCAGCTCCCGGGGAGCCGGGGAGCTGTTTTTT,CASSSRGAGELFF
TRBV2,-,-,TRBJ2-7,TGTGCCAGCAGTGATCCGACAGACGAGCAGTACTTC,CASSDPTDEQYF
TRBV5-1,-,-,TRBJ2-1,TGCGCCAGCAGCGAGGCCCTGGTTGAGCAGTTCTTC,CASSEALVEQFF
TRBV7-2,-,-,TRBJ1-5,TGTGCCAGCAGTTCACAGGGTCTCAACAATCAGCCCCAGCATTTT,CASSSQGLNNQPQHF
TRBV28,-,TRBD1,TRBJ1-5,TGTGCCAGCAGTTTATTTGGGACAGGGTTTTTTCAGCCCCAGCATTTT,CASSLFGTGFFQPQHF
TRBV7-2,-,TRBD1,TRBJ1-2,TGTGCCAGCAGCTTAGAACAGGGGAACTATGGCTACACCTTC,CASSLEQGNYGYTF
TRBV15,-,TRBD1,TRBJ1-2,TGTGCCACCAGCAGAGATCTTTTAGGGGGCAACTATGGCTACACCTTC,CATSRDLLGGNYGYTF
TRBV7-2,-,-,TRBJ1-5,TGTGCCAGCAGCTCGTCGTGGGGACAATATAGCAATCAGCCCCAGCATTTT,CASSSSWGQYSNQPQHF
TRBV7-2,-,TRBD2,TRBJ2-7,TGTGCCAGCAGCTTAGCGCTTGGACTAGCGGGGGGCTTCTACGAGCAGTACTTC,CASSLALGLAGGFYEQYF
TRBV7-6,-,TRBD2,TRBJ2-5,TGTGCCAGCAGCTTATGGGCTAGCGGGAGGGGGGAGACCCAGTACTTC,CASSLWASGRGETQYF
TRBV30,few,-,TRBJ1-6,TGTGCCTGGAGTGTACGGGCGGGGCGAAATTCACCCCTCCACTTT,CAWSVRAGRNSPLHF
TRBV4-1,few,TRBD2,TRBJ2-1,TGCGCCAGCAGCCAAGCCGGGACTAGTTATCGGTTCTTC,CASSQAGTSYRFF
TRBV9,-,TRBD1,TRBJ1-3,TGTGCCAGCAGCGGAGGGGGCGGTGGAAACACCATATATTTT,CASSGGGGGNTIYF
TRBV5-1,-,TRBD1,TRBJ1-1,TGCGCCAGCAGCTTAGAGACAGGGGGGGGTGAAGCTTTCTTT,CASSLETGGGEAFF
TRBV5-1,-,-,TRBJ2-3,TGCGCCAGCAGCCAGGGACTCGGGACGGCAGATACGCAGTATTTT,CASSQGLGTADTQYF
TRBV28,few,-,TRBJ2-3,TGTGCCAGCAGTTTAAGTTTGGCTCCACGCACAGATACGCAGTATTTT,CASSLSLAPRTDTQYF
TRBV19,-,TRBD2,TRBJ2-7,TGTGCCAGTAGTATCGTCGGGGGGGGCTCCTACGAGCAGTACTTC,CASSIVGGGSYEQYF
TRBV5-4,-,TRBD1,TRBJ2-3,TGTGCCAGCAAGAGACAGGGAAGTGGCGATACGCAGTATTTT,CASKRQGSGDTQYF
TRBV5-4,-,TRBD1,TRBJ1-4,TGTGCCAGCAGCACCCCGGGACAGGGGAATGAAAAACTGTTTTTT,CASSTPGQGNEKLFF
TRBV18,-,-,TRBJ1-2,TGTGCCAGCTCGCAACAGGGAGACTATGGCTACACCTTC,CASSQQGDYGYTF
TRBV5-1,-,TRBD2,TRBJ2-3,TGCGCCAGCAGGCTTGGACTAGCCGGGTTTTATGATACGCAGTATTTT,CASRLGLAGFYDTQYF
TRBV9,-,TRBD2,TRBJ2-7,TGTGCCAGCAGTCCCGGGACTACATCTGAAGAGCAGTACTTC,CASSPGTTSEEQYF
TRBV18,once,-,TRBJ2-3,TGTGCCAGCTCACCACAGAGGCAGACAGCCAGCAGAGATACGCAGTATTTT,CASSPQRQTASRDTQYF
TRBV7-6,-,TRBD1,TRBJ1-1,TGTGCCAGCAGCCCCTGGGACAGCCAAAGGAGCACTGAAGCTTTCTTT,CASSPWDSQRSTEAFF
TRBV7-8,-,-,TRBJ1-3,TGTGCCAGCAGCGTCCTAGGGGCAGGAAACACCATATATTTT,CASSVLGAGNTIYF
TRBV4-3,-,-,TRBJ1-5,TGCGCCAGCAGCCAAGATTTTGTACAGGGCGGACAGCCCCAGCATTTT,CASSQDFVQGGQPQHF